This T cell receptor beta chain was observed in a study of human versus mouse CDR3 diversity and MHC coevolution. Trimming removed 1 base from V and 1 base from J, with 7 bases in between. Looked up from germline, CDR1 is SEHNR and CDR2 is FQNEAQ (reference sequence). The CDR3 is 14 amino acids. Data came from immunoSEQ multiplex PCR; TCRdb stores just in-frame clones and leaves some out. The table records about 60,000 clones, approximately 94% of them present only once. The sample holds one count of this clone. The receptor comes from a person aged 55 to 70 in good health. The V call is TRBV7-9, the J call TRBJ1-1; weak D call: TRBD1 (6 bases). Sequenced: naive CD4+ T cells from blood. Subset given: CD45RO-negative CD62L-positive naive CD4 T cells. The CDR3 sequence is CASSLVGGNTEAFF. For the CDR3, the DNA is TGTGCCAGCAGCTTAGTAGGGGGGAACACTGAAGCTTTCTTT.